This entry is about one T cell receptor beta chain. What it binds is not known. Samples came from healthy bone marrow donors. The data were obtained in a study of cytomegalovirus exposure and HLA in healthy donors. Germline assignment: CDR1 LGHNA and CDR2 YNFKEQ. The junction had 7 bases not matched to a gene; V was cut back by 0 bases and J by 2 bases. This CDR3 comprises 17 residues. The PCR ran on 60 Vbeta and 13 Jbeta primers. In the source study's methods: An analysis that came later counted 70 million to 100 million unique TCR beta chains, roughly 11 million shared. Repertoires were generated with immunoSEQ multiplex PCR, while TCRdb's copy carries only in-frame clones and drops some. V, J and clone size reflect that table, while D and trimming were determined from the DNA. Of some 170,000 clones in the sample, over 60% are singletons; the top ten hold roughly 1.7%. Overall study results and limits: Upon later analysis, HLA-associated TCR beta chains proved more clonally expanded than other, equally common chains. In a later analysis, TCR association rates varied by HLA locus: DRB1 most, HLA-C fewest.

V is TRBV4-2 and J is TRBJ1-5, with 7 bases aligning to TRBD1. The TCR sequence derives from a young woman in good health and CMV-seronegative. The sequencing sample was made of PBMCs. CDR3 protein: CASSQDRGGGGNQPQHF. DNA of the CDR3: TGTGCCAGCAGCCAAGATCGAGGGGGCGGAGGCAATCAGCCCCAGCATTTT.